The sequence of this T cell receptor delta chain was determined in a study of gamma-delta T cells after stem cell transplantation (dated by TCRdb to 2016 to 2017). A word on this clone: There is no known antigen for this receptor. Only one base separates this from a far larger clonotype, so it likely reflects a read error. Additional DNA sequences in this sample encode the identical CDR3.

Preparation of the library involved RT-PCR. Sequenced on an Illumina MiSeq. With CATT, TCRdb called clones again from the public reads; duplicate DNA rows were later joined. The sample profile shows 8,500 to 13,000 delta-chain clones; about 1.2% of them were found once. Of the sample, 9% to 12% is held by the ten largest clones. V trim: 1 base; J trim: 4 bases; unmatched bases: 3. CDR3 length: 14 amino acids, cysteine to phenylalanine. Solely the CDR3 DNA is kept, with 42 bases framed from the first base. The germline V gene supplies CDR1 GEAIGNYY and CDR2 EKD. This chain is built from TRDV2 and TRDJ1; TRDD3 matches 9 bases in the middle. Sequences were obtained from gamma-delta T cells. The clonotype comes from a human donor. It is not recorded whose cells these are; they may come from a transplant donor. At the DNA level, the sequence is TGTGCCTGTGACACGCTGGGGGATGACGATAAACTCATCTTT. This translates into CACDTLGDDDKLIF.